These T cell receptor beta chains were read from a single sample in a study of human T cells and chemical hapten exposure. Each CDR3 protein is one row after TCRdb ran MiXCR on the RACE reads. The sample lists about 160,000 distinct CDR3 sequences; 25% to 30% were seen once. Sequenced material: whole blood, taken in connection with sensitization to the hapten diphenylcyclopropenone (DPC). The receptor set was obtained from a young woman with alopecia areata. Some clones in this sample may be carry-over from other donors' samples. Both conserved end residues are part of each CDR3. Each record gives: CDR3 DNA, CDR3 protein, clone size, J gene, D gene, CDR3 length, V gene. D genes are given only for firm matches. Clone size is given for some rows only: seen once, a few or many times, or a class if the clone is expanded.

TGCGCCAGCAGCCAAGGCCAATCCCCAGCTTTCTTT,CASSQGQSPAFF,.,TRBJ1-1,.,12,TRBV4-3
TGTGCCAGCAGCTTGGGGGACAGTAAAGAGACCCAGTACTTC,CASSLGDSKETQYF,few,TRBJ2-5,TRBD1,14,TRBV11-1
TGTGCCATCAGTGATCGGGACACTACTCCCTATGGCTACACCTTC,CAISDRDTTPYGYTF,many,TRBJ1-2,.,15,TRBV10-3
TGCGCCAGCAGCTTGTTCTCGGACAGCAACGAGCAGTACTTC,CASSLFSDSNEQYF,.,TRBJ2-7,.,14,TRBV5-1
TGTGCCACCAGCTTAAGCAATCAGCCCCAGCATTTT,CATSLSNQPQHF,few,TRBJ1-5,.,12,TRBV6-1
TGCGCCAGCAGCCGACATAAGGACTATCAGACCCAGTACTTC,CASSRHKDYQTQYF,few,TRBJ2-5,.,14,TRBV4-3
TGTGCCAGCAGCTTAGCCCTAGGTTGGGGTAGCCAGGGAAACATTCAGTACTTC,CASSLALGWGSQGNIQYF,few,TRBJ2-4,.,18,TRBV7-2
TGTGCCAGCAGTGAATTAGCTACAGCGAATCAGCCCCAGCATTTT,CASSELATANQPQHF,.,TRBJ1-5,.,15,TRBV2
TGTGCCGGCCAGAAGGGGCGGACTGAAGCTTTCTTT,CAGQKGRTEAFF,.,TRBJ1-1,.,12,TRBV30
TGTGCCAGCTCACCGGTGCGAGGAGGGTATGGCTACACCTTC,CASSPVRGGYGYTF,few,TRBJ1-2,.,14,TRBV18
TGCAGTGCTACTCCGGGACCCTACGAGCAGTACTTC,CSATPGPYEQYF,.,TRBJ2-7,.,12,TRBV20-1
TGCGCCAGCAGCCAAGAAGGGACAGGGGCCCCCTTTGAGCAGTTCTTC,CASSQEGTGAPFEQFF,.,TRBJ2-1,TRBD1,16,TRBV4-3
TGCAGTGCTAAGAGGGCCAACGTCCTGCCTTTC,CSAKRANVLPF,.,TRBJ2-6,.,11,TRBV20-1
TGTGCCAGCAGTTCCCCCGGGACGGTGAACACTGAAGCTTTCTTT,CASSSPGTVNTEAFF,.,TRBJ1-1,.,15,TRBV6-5
TGTGCCAGCAGTGGCAGCGGGGGAGGGGATACGCAGTATTTT,CASSGSGGGDTQYF,.,TRBJ2-3,TRBD2,14,TRBV12-3/TRBV12-4
TGTGCCAGCAGTTACGGTGGGAGTAAATACGAGCAGTACTTC,CASSYGGSKYEQYF,.,TRBJ2-7,.,14,TRBV6-6
TGCGCCAGCAGTCGAGGGCAGGGCTACTCCTACGAGCAGTACTTC,CASSRGQGYSYEQYF,.,TRBJ2-7,.,15,TRBV4-1
TGTGCCAGCAGCGTAGTATTGACCGGGGAGCTGTTTTTT,CASSVVLTGELFF,many,TRBJ2-2,.,13,TRBV9
TGTGCCAGCCACTTACGCCGGGACAGGGAGAGTGGGGCTTTCTTT,CASHLRRDRESGAFF,.,TRBJ1-1,TRBD1,15,TRBV7-3
TGTGCCAGCAGCCTCGGTATGGACAGGACCAATGGGCAGTACTTC,CASSLGMDRTNGQYF,.,TRBJ2-7,TRBD1,15,TRBV7-2
TGTGCCAGCAGCACCGGACTAACTAACTACGAGCAGTACTTC,CASSTGLTNYEQYF,.,TRBJ2-7,.,14,TRBV12-3/TRBV12-4
TGTGCCAGCAGCTTGGTGGCAGGGGAAGGTCAGCCCCAGCATTTT,CASSLVAGEGQPQHF,.,TRBJ1-5,.,15,TRBV5-5
TGCAGTGCTAGTGCCTTAGCGGGAGGTAGCAATGAGCAGTTCTTC,CSASALAGGSNEQFF,few,TRBJ2-1,TRBD2,15,TRBV20-1
TGTGCCAGCTCACCACTTATAGGGGGTGGCCAAGAGACCCAGTACTTC,CASSPLIGGGQETQYF,.,TRBJ2-5,.,16,TRBV18
TGCAGTGCTCACCGGGACCACCGTGCCACCGGGGAGCTGTTTTTT,CSAHRDHRATGELFF,.,TRBJ2-2,.,15,TRBV20-1
TGTGCCAGCAGCTTTGGCGGGACTTACACCGGGGAGCTGTTTTTT,CASSFGGTYTGELFF,few,TRBJ2-2,.,15,TRBV7-2
TGTGCCAGCAGCTTAGAACAGGGAAGGGAAAAACTGTTTTTT,CASSLEQGREKLFF,.,TRBJ1-4,.,14,TRBV5-5
TGTGCCAGCCCCCCCGGAACAGTCCACAATGAGCAGTTCTTC,CASPPGTVHNEQFF,many,TRBJ2-1,.,14,TRBV7-9
TGTGCCAGCAGCCTTTCTGACGGCGCCCCAGTTTACTTC,CASSLSDGAPVYF,.,TRBJ2-7,.,13,TRBV7-9
TGTGCCAGCAGACGCGCCGGGACAGGGTTCGGCTACACCTTC,CASRRAGTGFGYTF,.,TRBJ1-2,TRBD1,14,TRBV6-1
TGTGCCAGCAGCTCCGGCCTGCGGAGGGGCTCCTACAATGAGCAGTTCTTC,CASSSGLRRGSYNEQFF,.,TRBJ2-1,.,17,TRBV7-3
TGTGCCAGCAGCTTGAGGCTAGCGAGGAACACCGGGGAGCTGTTTTTT,CASSLRLARNTGELFF,.,TRBJ2-2,.,16,TRBV7-2